One TCR beta chain is described in this entry. In the study's own analysis: From reference gene primer amplification, estimates of nucleated cell counts were derived. Repertoires were generated with immunoSEQ multiplex PCR, while TCRdb's copy carries only in-frame clones and drops some. The V and J calls and clone size were taken over from that table, and D and trimming were inferred from the DNA. The table has around 240,000 clones, approximately 86% seen once. The record originates from a study of blood T cell repertoires in COVID-19. Across the whole study: PBMCs, B-cell-depleted T cells, or T cells were the source of the cDNA or gDNA that made up the material.

Germline V gene data show CDR1 as GTSNPN and CDR2 as SVGIG (reference sequence). The length of the CDR3 is 14 residues. Trimming cost V 4 bases and J 4 bases; bases outside gene matches: 10. The receptor was derived from a woman under 40 who had recovered from COVID-19. Sequencing used peripheral blood. The chain carries TRBV30 and TRBJ2-7; the match to TRBD1 covers 7 bases. As DNA, the CDR3 is TGTGCCTGGAACCCTCCAGGGGGTGGGTACGAGCAGTACTTC. Translated: CAWNPPGGGYEQYF. The variable domain in full, with the rest retrieved from reference TRBV30 and TRBJ2-7, is SQTIHQWPATLVQPVGSPLSLECTVEGTSNPNLYWYRQAAGRGLQLLFYSVGIGQISSEVPQNLSASRPQDRQFILSSKKLLLSDSGFYLCAWNPPGGGYEQYFGPGTRLTVT.